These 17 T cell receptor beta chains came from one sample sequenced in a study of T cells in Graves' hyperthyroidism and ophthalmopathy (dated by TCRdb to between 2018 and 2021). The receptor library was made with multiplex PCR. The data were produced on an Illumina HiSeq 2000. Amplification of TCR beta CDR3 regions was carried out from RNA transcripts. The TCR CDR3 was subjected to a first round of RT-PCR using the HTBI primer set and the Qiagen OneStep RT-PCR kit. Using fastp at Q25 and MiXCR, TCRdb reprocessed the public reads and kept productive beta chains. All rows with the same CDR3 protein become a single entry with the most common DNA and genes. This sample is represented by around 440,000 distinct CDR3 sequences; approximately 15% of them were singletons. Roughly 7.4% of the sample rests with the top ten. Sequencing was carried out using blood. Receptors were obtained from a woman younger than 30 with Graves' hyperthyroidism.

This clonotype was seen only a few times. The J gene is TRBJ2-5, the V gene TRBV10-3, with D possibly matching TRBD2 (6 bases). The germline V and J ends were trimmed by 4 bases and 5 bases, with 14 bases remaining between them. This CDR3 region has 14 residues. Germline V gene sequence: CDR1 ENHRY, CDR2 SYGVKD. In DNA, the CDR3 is TGTGCCATCAGTGGTGGAGGGGAGGCCGAGACCCAGTACTTC. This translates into CAISGGGEAETQYF.

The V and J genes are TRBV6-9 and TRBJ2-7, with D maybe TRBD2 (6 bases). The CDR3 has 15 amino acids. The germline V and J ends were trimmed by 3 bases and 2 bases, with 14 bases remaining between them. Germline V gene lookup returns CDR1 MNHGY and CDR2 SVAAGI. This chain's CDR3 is CASSYPGVPTYEQYF. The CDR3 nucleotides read TGTGCCAGCAGTTACCCGGGGGTCCCAACCTACGAGCAGTACTTC.

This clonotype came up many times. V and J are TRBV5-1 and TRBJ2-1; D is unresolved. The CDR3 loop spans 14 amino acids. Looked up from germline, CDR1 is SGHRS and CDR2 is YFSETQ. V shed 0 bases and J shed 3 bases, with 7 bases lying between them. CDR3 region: CASSLAENYNEQFF. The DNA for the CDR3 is TGCGCCAGCAGCTTGGCCGAGAACTACAATGAGCAGTTCTTC.

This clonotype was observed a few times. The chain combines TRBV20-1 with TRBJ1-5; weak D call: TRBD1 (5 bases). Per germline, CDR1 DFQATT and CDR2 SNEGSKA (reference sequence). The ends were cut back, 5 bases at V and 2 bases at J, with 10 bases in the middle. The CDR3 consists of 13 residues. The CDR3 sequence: CSAHRGGNQPQHF. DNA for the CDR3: TGCAGTGCTCATCGGGGCGGCAATCAGCCCCAGCATTTT.

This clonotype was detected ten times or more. CDR3 nucleotides: TGTGCCAGCTCACCCCCTACTAGCGGGGGATCAGATACGCAGTATTTT. This translates into CASSPPTSGGSDTQYF. This chain joins TRBV18 and TRBJ2-3, with TRBD2 matching 11 bases. There are 16 residues in the CDR3. V gave up 3 bases and J gave up 4 bases; unmatched junction bases: 6. Germline CDR1 is KGHSH and CDR2 is LQKENI.

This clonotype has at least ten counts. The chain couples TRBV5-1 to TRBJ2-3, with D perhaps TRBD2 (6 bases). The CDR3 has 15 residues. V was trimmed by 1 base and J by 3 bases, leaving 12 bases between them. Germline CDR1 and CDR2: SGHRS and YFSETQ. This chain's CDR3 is CASSLFSGATDTQYF. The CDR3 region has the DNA TGCGCCAGCAGCTTGTTTTCGGGAGCGACAGATACGCAGTATTTT. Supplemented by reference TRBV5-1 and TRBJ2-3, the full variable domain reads KAGVTQTPRYLIKTRGQQVTLSCSPISGHRSVSWYQQTPGQGLQFLFEYFSETQRNKGNFPGRFSGRQFSNSRSEMNVSTLELGDSALYLCASSLFSGATDTQYFGPGTRLTVL.

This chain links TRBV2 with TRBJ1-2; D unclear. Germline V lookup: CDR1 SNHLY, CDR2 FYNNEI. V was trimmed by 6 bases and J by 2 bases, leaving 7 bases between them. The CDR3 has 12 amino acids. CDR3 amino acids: CASRGVNYGYTF. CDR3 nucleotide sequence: TGTGCCAGCAGAGGAGTGAACTATGGCTACACCTTC.

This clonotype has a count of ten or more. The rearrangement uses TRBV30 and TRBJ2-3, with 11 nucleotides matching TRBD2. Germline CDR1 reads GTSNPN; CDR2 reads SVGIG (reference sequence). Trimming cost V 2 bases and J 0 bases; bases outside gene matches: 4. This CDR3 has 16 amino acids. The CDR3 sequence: CAWSQGTSGSTDTQYF. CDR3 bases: TGTGCCTGGAGTCAAGGGACTAGCGGTAGCACAGATACGCAGTATTTT.

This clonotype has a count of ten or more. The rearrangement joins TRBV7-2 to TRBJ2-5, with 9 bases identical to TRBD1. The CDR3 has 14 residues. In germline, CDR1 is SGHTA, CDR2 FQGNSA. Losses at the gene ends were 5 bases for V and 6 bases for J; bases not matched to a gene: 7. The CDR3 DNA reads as TGTGCCAGCAGCAGAACACAGGGGGCTCAGACCCAGTACTTC. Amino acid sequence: CASSRTQGAQTQYF.

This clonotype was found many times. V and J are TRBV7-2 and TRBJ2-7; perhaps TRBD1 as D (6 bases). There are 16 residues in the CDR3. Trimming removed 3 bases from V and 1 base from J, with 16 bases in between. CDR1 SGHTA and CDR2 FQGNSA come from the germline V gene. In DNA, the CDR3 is TGTGCCAGCAGCTTGGGGGCAACGGGGCCGTCCTACGAGCAGTACTTC. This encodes CASSLGATGPSYEQYF. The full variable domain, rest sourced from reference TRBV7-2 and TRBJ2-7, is GAGVSQSPSNKVTEKGKDVELRCDPISGHTALYWYRQSLGQGLEFLIYFQGNSAPDKSGLPSDRFSAERTGGSVSTLTIQRTQQEDSAVYLCASSLGATGPSYEQYFGPGTRLTVT.

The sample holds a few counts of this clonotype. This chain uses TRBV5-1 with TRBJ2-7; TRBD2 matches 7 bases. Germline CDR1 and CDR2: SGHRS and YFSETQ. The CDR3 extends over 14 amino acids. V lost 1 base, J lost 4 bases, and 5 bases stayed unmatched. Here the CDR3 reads CASSLSLAAYEQYF. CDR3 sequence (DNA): TGCGCCAGCAGCTTGTCTCTAGCGGCATACGAGCAGTACTTC. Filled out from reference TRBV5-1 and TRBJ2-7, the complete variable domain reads KAGVTQTPRYLIKTRGQQVTLSCSPISGHRSVSWYQQTPGQGLQFLFEYFSETQRNKGNFPGRFSGRQFSNSRSEMNVSTLELGDSALYLCASSLSLAAYEQYFGPGTRLTVT.

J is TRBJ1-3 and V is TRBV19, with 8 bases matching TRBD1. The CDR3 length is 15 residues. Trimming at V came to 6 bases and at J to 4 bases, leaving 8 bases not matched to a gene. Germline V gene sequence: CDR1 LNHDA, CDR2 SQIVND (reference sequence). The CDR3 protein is CASSMGQVFGNTIYF. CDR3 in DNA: TGTGCCAGTAGCATGGGACAGGTCTTCGGAAACACCATATATTTT. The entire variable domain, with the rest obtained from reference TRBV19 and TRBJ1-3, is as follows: DGGITQSPKYLFRKEGQNVTLSCEQNLNHDAMYWYRQDPGQGLRLIYYSQIVNDFQKGDIAEGYSVSREKKESFPLTVTSAQKNPTAFYLCASSMGQVFGNTIYFGEGSWLTVV.

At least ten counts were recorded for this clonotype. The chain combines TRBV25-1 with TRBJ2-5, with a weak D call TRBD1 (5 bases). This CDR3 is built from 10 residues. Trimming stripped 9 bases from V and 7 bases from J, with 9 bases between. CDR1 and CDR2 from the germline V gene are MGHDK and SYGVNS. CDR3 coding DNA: TGTGCCAGTCAGGGCGTGACCCAGTACTTC. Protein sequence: CASQGVTQYF.

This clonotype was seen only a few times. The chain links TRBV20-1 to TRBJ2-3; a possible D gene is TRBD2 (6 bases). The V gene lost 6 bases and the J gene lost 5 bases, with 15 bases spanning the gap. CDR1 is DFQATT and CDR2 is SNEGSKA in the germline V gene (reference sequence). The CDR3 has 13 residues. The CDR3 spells CSARDFLEDTQYF. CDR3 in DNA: TGCAGTGCCAGGGACTTCCTCGAAGATACGCAGTATTTT.

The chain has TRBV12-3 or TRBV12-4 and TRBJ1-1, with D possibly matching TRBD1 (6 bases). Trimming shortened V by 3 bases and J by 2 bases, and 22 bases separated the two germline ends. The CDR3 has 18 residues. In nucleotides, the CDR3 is TGTGCCAGCAGTTTTGGGCGGGGGGGGGCCGTGCTTAACACTGAAGCTTTCTTT. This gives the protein CASSFGRGGAVLNTEAFF.

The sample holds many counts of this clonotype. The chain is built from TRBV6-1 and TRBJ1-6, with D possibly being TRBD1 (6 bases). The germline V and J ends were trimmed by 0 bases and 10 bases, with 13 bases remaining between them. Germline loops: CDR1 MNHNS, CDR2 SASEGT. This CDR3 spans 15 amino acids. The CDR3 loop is CASSEAGAWRSPLHF. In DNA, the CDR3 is TGTGCCAGCAGTGAAGCGGGGGCGTGGAGGTCACCCCTCCACTTT.

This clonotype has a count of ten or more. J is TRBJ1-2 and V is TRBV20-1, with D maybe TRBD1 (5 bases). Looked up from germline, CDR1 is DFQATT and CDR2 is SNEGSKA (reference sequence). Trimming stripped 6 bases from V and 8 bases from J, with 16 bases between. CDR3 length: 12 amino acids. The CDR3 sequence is CSALEGVGGYTF. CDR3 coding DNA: TGCAGTGCCCTAGAAGGGGTCGGGGGCTACACCTTC.